The 6 T cell receptor beta chains in this list originate from one sample, sequenced in a study of T cell responses to AZD1222 COVID-19 vaccine. Here immunoSEQ multiplex PCR was the method, and the copy in TCRdb shows in-frame clones only, minus some. Counted here are approximately 200,000 clones, approximately 94% occurring once; the ten biggest clones make up roughly a tenth. The specimen comprised peripheral blood, sampled on day 0 of AZD1222 vaccination. Source of these receptors: an adult in good health.

The chain couples TRBV5-4 to TRBJ2-6; D not certain. Germline V gene data show CDR1 as SGHNT and CDR2 as YYREEE (reference sequence). The CDR3 is made up of 15 amino acids. Trimming removed 0 bases from V and 4 bases from J, with 8 bases in between. CDR3 coding DNA: TGTGCCAGCAGCTTGGTGGGCTCCGGGGCCAACGTCCTGACTTTC. Amino acids: CASSLVGSGANVLTF.

This sequence joins TRBV27 and TRBJ2-3; no reliable D call. In germline, CDR1 is MNHEY, CDR2 SMNVEV (reference sequence). The CDR3 length is 14 residues. The ends were cut back, 6 bases at V and 2 bases at J, with 12 bases in the middle. Here the CDR3 reads CASRRMASTDTQYF. CDR3 bases: TGTGCCAGCAGACGTATGGCCTCCACAGATACGCAGTATTTT.

This chain's CDR3 is CATSDLAVGNTEAFF. CDR3 in DNA: TGTGCCACCAGTGATTTGGCCGTGGGGAACACTGAAGCTTTCTTT. The chain combines TRBV24-1 with TRBJ1-1, with D hard to call. The CDR3 extends over 15 amino acids. Germline V gene data show CDR1 as KGHDR and CDR2 as SFDVKD. The V end was cut by 0 bases, the J end by 1 base, with 8 bases between.

V gene TRBV28 combines with J gene TRBJ1-2; D gene unclear. V lost 5 bases to trimming and J lost 7 bases, with 14 bases between them. Germline lookup yields CDR1 MDHEN and CDR2 SYDVKM. The CDR3 spans 13 residues. CDR3 loop: CASSPDPSGGYTF. CDR3 coding DNA: TGTGCCAGCAGTCCCGACCCTTCGGGTGGCTACACCTTC.

V is TRBV6-5 and J is TRBJ2-7, with D unresolved. The germline V gene encodes CDR1 MNHEY and CDR2 SVGAGI. The CDR3 covers 13 residues. V lost 4 bases and J 2 bases, leaving 9 bases between the germline ends. The chain's CDR3 is CASSSVLAYEQYF. The CDR3 coding sequence is TGTGCCAGCAGTTCCGTCCTAGCCTACGAGCAGTACTTC.

V is TRBV5-1 and J is TRBJ2-3, with D perhaps matching TRBD2 (6 bases). Germline V CDR1 and CDR2: SGHRS, YFSETQ. The ends were cut back, 2 bases at V and 0 bases at J, with 13 bases in the middle. This CDR3 comprises 16 residues. The CDR3 region has the DNA TGCGCCAGCAGCTTTGCTGGTCGGGGGAGCACAGATACGCAGTATTTT. Amino acid sequence: CASSFAGRGSTDTQYF.